The next 10 T cell receptor beta chains were all read from a single sample in a study of T cell repertoires in cytomegalovirus infection. The antigens for these receptors are not known. One entry per CDR3 protein results from TCRdb running MiXCR on the reads. The repertoire has some 800,000 distinct CDR3 sequences, about 28% of them found once; the top ten carry roughly 14%. The material was cultured CD8+ T cells from PBMCs, obtained from culture after CMV antigen stimulation. These receptor sequences come from a human donor in good health (CMV status not recorded). Some clones in this sample may be carry-over from other donors' samples.

This chain links TRBV24-1 with TRBJ1-1, with 7 bases fitting TRBD1. The germline V gene encodes CDR1 KGHDR and CDR2 SFDVKD. CDR3 length: 18 amino acids. The J segment lost 0 bases and the V segment lost 4 bases, leaving 13 bases of the junction unmatched. The DNA of the CDR3 is TGTGCCACCAGTGAACCCGAGACAGGGAGGGATTTGAACACTGAAGCTTTCTTT. It codes for CATSEPETGRDLNTEAFF.

In the case of this clonotype: The junction and the germline gene differ at one end; a read error may be behind it. This rearrangement joins TRBV5-1 to TRBJ1-1, with D tentatively TRBD1 (5 bases). This CDR3 spans 11 amino acids. Germline V gene sequence: CDR1 SGHRS, CDR2 YFSETQ. The CDR3 region is CASSLGTERLF. As DNA, the CDR3 is TGCGCCAGCAGCTTAGGGACCGAGCGTCTCTTT.

The rearrangement links TRBV27 to TRBJ2-1; 16 bases agree with TRBD2. This CDR3 is 18 amino acids long. With V trimmed by 0 bases and J by 4 bases, 3 bases remained unmatched. The germline V gene has CDR1 MNHEY and CDR2 SMNVEV (reference sequence). This CDR3 reads CASSLSGLAGGPYNEQFF. Here the CDR3 DNA reads TGTGCCAGCAGTTTATCGGGACTAGCGGGGGGGCCTTACAATGAGCAGTTCTTC.

This clonotype was detected only a few times. The chain carries TRBV13 and TRBJ1-5, with D possibly matching TRBD1 (5 bases). CDR3 length: 14 amino acids. The V end was cut by 3 bases, the J end by 3 bases, with 9 bases between. Per the germline V gene, CDR1 is PRHDT and CDR2 is FYEKMQ (reference sequence). The CDR3, as DNA: TGTGCCAGCAGCTTTCGGGGGAACAATCAGCCCCAGCATTTT. Translated, it gives CASSFRGNNQPQHF.

J is TRBJ1-6 and V is TRBV7-9; no clear D. Germline CDR1 and CDR2: SEHNR and FQNEAQ (reference sequence). V shed 5 bases and J shed 6 bases, with 14 bases lying between them. There are 15 residues in the CDR3. The CDR3 here is CASSPPGRTNSPLHF. CDR3 coding DNA: TGTGCCAGCAGCCCCCCCGGGCGCACTAATTCACCCCTCCACTTT. Drawing the rest from reference TRBV7-9 and TRBJ1-6, the complete variable domain is DTGVSQNPRHKITKRGQNVTFRCDPISEHNRLYWYRQTLGQGPEFLTYFQNEAQLEKSRLLSDRFSAERPKGSFSTLEIQRTEQGDSAMYLCASSPPGRTNSPLHFGNGTRLTVT.

This clonotype was seen a handful of times. The V and J genes are TRBV12-3 or TRBV12-4 and TRBJ1-2; D perhaps matches TRBD1 (5 bases). The CDR3 has 14 amino acids. Trimming left V 3 bases short and J 0 bases short, with 8 bases between. The CDR3 region is CASSLGLTNYGYTF. The DNA of the CDR3 is TGTGCCAGCAGTTTGGGGCTGACTAACTATGGCTACACCTTC.

The V call is TRBV7-9, the J call TRBJ2-1; the D is unclear. The CDR3 is made up of 12 amino acids. Germline V CDR1 and CDR2: SEHNR, FQNEAQ (reference sequence). Trimming removed 4 bases from V and 8 bases from J, with 9 bases in between. The CDR3 DNA reads TGTGCCAGCAGCTCCCTCAAATATGAGCAGTTCTTC. Residues: CASSSLKYEQFF.

This clonotype was counted a few times. The chain recombines TRBV12-3 or TRBV12-4 with TRBJ2-5; D possibly corresponds to TRBD1 (6 bases). CDR3 length: 14 amino acids. V was clipped by 2 bases and J by 4 bases, with 11 bases between them. The CDR3 DNA is TGTGCCAGCAGTTTAAACAGGGCGATAGAGACCCAGTACTTC. Its translation is CASSLNRAIETQYF.

The chain combines TRBV7-3 with TRBJ2-1; TRBD2 matches 11 bases. CDR1 SGHTA and CDR2 FQGTGA come from the germline V gene. V gave up 3 bases and J gave up 8 bases; unmatched junction bases: 6. The CDR3 contains 15 residues. The CDR3 coding sequence is TGTGCCAGCAGCTTGACCGGGACTAGCGGCGATGAGCAGTTCTTC. Its protein is CASSLTGTSGDEQFF.

The rearrangement joins TRBV6-6 to TRBJ2-3; 8 bases match TRBD1. This CDR3 comprises 14 residues. Germline assignment: CDR1 MNHNY and CDR2 SVGAGI (reference sequence). The V segment lost 5 bases and the J segment 1 base; nucleotides outside the gene matches: 2. The CDR3 is CASSQGARTDTQYF. The CDR3 nucleotides read TGTGCCAGCAGTCAGGGGGCGCGCACAGATACGCAGTATTTT.